These 2 T cell receptor beta chains were all obtained from the same sample, sequenced in a study of cytomegalovirus exposure and HLA in healthy donors. The PCR contained 60 Vbeta and 13 Jbeta primers. Sequenced by immunoSEQ multiplex PCR; TCRdb stores in-frame clones only, minus some. The repertoire includes about 140,000 clones, over 60% of them detected once, and roughly 1.6% sits in the top ten. The sample consisted of PBMCs. Receptor source: a woman in her thirties or forties in good health and CMV-seronegative.

The chain links TRBV9 to TRBJ1-1; D gene uncertain. The V gene's germline CDR1 is SGDLS and CDR2 YYNGEE. CDR3 length: 14 residues. The V end was cut by 1 base, the J end by 1 base, with 8 bases between. The CDR3 region is CASSVTARNTEAFF. CDR3 DNA: TGTGCCAGCAGCGTAACGGCTAGGAACACTGAAGCTTTCTTT. Together with reference TRBV9 and TRBJ1-1, the CDR3 gives the full variable domain: DSGVTQTPKHLITATGQRVTLRCSPRSGDLSVYWYQQSLDQGLQFLIQYYNGEERAKGNILERFSAQQFPDLHSELNLSSLELGDSALYFCASSVTARNTEAFFGQGTRLTVV.

This chain uses TRBV2 with TRBJ1-1; TRBD1 is a possible D gene (5 bases). The CDR3 consists of 13 residues. Trimming cost V 4 bases and J 7 bases, with 13 bases left between them. The V gene's germline CDR1 is SNHLY and CDR2 FYNNEI. CDR3 in amino acids: CASSGRQFFEAFF. The CDR3 coding sequence is TGTGCCAGCAGTGGGCGACAGTTCTTTGAAGCTTTCTTT.